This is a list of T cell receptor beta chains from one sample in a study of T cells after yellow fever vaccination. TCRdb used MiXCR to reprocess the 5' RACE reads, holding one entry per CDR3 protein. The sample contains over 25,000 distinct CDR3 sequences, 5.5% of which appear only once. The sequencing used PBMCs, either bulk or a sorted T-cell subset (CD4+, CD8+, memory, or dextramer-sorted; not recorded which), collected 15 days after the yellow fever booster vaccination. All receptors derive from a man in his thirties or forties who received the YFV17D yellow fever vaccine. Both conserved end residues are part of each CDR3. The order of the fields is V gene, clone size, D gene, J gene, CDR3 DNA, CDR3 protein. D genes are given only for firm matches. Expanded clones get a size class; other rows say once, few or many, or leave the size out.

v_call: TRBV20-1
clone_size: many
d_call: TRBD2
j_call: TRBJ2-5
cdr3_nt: TGCAGTGCTCCTCCAGCGGGAGGGCCAGAGACCCAGTACTTC
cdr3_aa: CSAPPAGGPETQYF

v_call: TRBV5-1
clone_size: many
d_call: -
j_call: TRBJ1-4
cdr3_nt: TGCGCCAGCAGCTCCGATAGCCCACAAAAACTGTTTTTT
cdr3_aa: CASSSDSPQKLFF

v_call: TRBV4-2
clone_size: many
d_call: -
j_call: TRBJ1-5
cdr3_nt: TGTGCCAGCAGCCAAGATAAGGCGGTTAATCAGCCCCAGCATTTT
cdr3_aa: CASSQDKAVNQPQHF

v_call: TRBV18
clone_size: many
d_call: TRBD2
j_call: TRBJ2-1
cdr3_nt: TGTGCCAGCTCACCACCGACTAGCGCTTACAATGAGCAGTTCTTC
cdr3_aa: CASSPPTSAYNEQFF

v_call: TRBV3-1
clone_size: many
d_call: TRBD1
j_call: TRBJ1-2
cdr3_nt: TGTGCCAGCAGCCCACGACAGGGTGCATATCAGGATGGCTACACCTTC
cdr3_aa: CASSPRQGAYQDGYTF

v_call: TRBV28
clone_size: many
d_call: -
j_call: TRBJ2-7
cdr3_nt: TGTGCCAGCAGTTTTTGGTACGAGCAGTACTTC
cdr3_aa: CASSFWYEQYF

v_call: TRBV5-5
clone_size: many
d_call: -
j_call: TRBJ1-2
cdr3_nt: TGTGCCAGCAGCTTGCTGACTTCTAACTATGGCTACACCTTC
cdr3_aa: CASSLLTSNYGYTF

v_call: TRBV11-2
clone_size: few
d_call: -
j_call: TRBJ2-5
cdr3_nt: TGTGCCAGCAGCCCACAAAGAGACACCCAGTACTTC
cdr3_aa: CASSPQRDTQYF

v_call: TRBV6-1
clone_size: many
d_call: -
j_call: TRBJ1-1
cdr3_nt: TGTGCCAGCAGACGTCCGGGACCCAAGAACACTGAAGCTTTCTTT
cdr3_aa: CASRRPGPKNTEAFF

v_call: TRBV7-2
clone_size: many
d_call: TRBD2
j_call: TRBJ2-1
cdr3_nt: TGTGCCAGCAGCTTCTCCGGGACTAGAGAGTTTGCCCAGTTCTTC
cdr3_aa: CASSFSGTREFAQFF

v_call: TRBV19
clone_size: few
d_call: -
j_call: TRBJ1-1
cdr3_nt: TGTGCCAGTAGTATGGGGGACGGGTGGACTGAAGCTTTCTTT
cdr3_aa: CASSMGDGWTEAFF

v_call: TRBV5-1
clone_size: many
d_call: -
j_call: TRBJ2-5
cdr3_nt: TGCGCCAGCAGCTTGGAAGGTACCCGAGAGACCCAGTACTTC
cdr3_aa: CASSLEGTRETQYF

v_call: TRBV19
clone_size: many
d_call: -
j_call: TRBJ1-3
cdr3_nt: TGTGCCAGTACCTCAAGGCAGAGCTCTGGAAACACCATATATTTT
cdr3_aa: CASTSRQSSGNTIYF

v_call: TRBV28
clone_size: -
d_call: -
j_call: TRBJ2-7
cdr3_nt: TGTGCCAGCAGCAATTCCGGGACTGTAGAATACGAGCAGTACTTC
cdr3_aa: CASSNSGTVEYEQYF

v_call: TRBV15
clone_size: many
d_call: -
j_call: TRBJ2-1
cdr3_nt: TGTGCCACCAGCAGAGATCTCGAGGGCCCCCACAATGAGCAGTTCTTC
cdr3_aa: CATSRDLEGPHNEQFF

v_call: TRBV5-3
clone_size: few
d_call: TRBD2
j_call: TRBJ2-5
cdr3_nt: TGTGCCATGGGCTTGGGGGGGGAGAAGACCCAGTACTTC
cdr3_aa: CAMGLGGEKTQYF

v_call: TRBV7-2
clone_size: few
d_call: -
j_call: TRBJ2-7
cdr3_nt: TGTGCCAGCAGCCATTCCTACGAGCAGTACTTC
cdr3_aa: CASSHSYEQYF

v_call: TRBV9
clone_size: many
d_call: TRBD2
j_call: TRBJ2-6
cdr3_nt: TGTGCCAGCAGCGTCCGGGGGGACGCTGGGGCCAACGTCCTGACTTTC
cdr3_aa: CASSVRGDAGANVLTF

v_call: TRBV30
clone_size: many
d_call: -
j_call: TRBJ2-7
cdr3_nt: TGTGCCTGGAGACAGGACGTAGGCGAGCAGTACTTC
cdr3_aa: CAWRQDVGEQYF

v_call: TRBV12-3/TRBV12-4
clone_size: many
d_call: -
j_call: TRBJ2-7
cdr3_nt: TGTGCCAGCAGTGGTGGGGGGTCCTACGAGCAGTACTTC
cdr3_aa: CASSGGGSYEQYF

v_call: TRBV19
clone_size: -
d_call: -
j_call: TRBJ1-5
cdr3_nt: TGTGCCAGTAGTATAGTAGGCGGCGATCAGCCCCAGCATTTT
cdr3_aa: CASSIVGGDQPQHF

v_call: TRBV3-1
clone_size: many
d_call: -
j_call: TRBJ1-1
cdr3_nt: TGTGCCAGCAGCCAGGTGACAGGAAACACTGAAGCTTTCTTT
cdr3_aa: CASSQVTGNTEAFF

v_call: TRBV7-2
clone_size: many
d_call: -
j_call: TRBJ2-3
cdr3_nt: TGTGCCAGCAGCCGCGTAGGGGGCACAGATACGCAGTATTTT
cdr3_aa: CASSRVGGTDTQYF

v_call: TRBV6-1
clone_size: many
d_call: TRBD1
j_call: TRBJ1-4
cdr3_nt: TGTGCCAGCAGTCCCACACAGGGGGCAGGACAAAAACTGTTTTTT
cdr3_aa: CASSPTQGAGQKLFF

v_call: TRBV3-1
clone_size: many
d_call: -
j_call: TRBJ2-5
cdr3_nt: TGTGCCAGCAGCCAAGATCAATTCCCAGGGCTGAAGACCCAGTACTTC
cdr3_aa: CASSQDQFPGLKTQYF

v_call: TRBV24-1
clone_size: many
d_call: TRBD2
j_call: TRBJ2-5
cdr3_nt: TGTGCCACCAGCGGGGGGGGGATGGAGACCCAGTACTTC
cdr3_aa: CATSGGGMETQYF

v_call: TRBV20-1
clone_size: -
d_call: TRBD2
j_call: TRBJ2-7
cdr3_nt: TGCAGTGCTAGCCATATACCTAGCGGGAGGCGGTACGAGCAGTACTTC
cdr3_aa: CSASHIPSGRRYEQYF

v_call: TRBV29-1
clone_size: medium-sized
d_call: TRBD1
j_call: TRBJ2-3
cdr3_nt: TGCAGCGTGGGGACAGGGGCTAACACAGATACGCAGTATTTT
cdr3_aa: CSVGTGANTDTQYF

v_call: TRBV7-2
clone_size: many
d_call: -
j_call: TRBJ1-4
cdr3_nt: TGTGCCAGCAGCTTTGCAACTAATGAAAAACTGTTTTTT
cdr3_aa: CASSFATNEKLFF

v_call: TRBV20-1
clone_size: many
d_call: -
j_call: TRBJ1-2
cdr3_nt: TGCAGTGCTAGAGATCGAGGAGGTAACTATGGCTACACCTTC
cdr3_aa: CSARDRGGNYGYTF

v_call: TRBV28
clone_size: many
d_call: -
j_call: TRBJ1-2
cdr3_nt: TGTGCCAGCAGTCTTAAGGTCTATGGCTACACCTTC
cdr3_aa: CASSLKVYGYTF

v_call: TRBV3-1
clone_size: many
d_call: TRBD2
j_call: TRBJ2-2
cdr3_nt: TGTGCCAGCAGCCATAGCGGGAGAGGTACCGGGGAGCTGTTTTTT
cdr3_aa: CASSHSGRGTGELFF

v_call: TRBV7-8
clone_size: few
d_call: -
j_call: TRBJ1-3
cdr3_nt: TGTGCCAGTACGTCAGACACCATATATTTT
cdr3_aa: CASTSDTIYF

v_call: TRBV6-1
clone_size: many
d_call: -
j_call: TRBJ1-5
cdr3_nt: TGTGCCAGCAGGGAGATGACGGATCAGCCCCAGCATTTT
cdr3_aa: CASREMTDQPQHF

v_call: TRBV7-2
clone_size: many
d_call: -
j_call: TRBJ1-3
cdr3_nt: TGTGCCAGCAGCTTAGCTGTGGGGGGAAACACCATATATTTT
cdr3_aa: CASSLAVGGNTIYF

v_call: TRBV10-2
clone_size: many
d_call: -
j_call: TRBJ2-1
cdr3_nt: TGCGCCAGCAGTATGATAGCGCCAAATGAGCAGTTCTTC
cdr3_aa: CASSMIAPNEQFF

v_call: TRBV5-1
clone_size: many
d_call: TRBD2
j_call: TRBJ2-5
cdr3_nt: TGCGCCAGCAGCTTCTCGCTAGCGGGGGGCGGAGAGACCCAGTACTTC
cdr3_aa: CASSFSLAGGGETQYF

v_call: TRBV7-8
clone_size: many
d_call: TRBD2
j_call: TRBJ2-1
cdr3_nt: TGTGCCAGCAGCCCTCAGGCTAGCGGGATCCACAATGAGCAGTTCTTC
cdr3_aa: CASSPQASGIHNEQFF

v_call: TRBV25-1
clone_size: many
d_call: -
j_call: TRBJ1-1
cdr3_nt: TGTGCCAGCAGTGGGAGATGGAACACTGAAGCTTTCTTT
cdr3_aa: CASSGRWNTEAFF

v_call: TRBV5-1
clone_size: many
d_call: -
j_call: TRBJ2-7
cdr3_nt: TGCGCCAGTGGCCGGGACACCAACTCCGAGCAGTACTTC
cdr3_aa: CASGRDTNSEQYF

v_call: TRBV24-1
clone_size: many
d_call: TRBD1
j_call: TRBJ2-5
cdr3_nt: TGTGCCACCAGTGATCCTGACAGGGGTAAAGAGACCCAGTACTTC
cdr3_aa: CATSDPDRGKETQYF

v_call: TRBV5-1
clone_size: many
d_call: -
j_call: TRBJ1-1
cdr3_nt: TGCGCCAGCAGAGGGGTCACTGAAGCTTTCTTT
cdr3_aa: CASRGVTEAFF

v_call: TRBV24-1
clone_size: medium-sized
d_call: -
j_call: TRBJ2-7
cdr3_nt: TGTGCCACCAGTGATTCTAGCTACGAGCAGTACTTC
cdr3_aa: CATSDSSYEQYF

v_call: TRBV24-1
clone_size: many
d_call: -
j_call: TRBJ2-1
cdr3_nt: TGTGCCACCAGTGATTCGCTTTTTTGGGGCGTCGGTGAGCAGTTCTTC
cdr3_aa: CATSDSLFWGVGEQFF

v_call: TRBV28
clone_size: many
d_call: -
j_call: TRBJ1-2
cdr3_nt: TGTGCCACCCCGGGGGCGAGGGGCCAACCCTATGGCTACACCTTC
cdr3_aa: CATPGARGQPYGYTF

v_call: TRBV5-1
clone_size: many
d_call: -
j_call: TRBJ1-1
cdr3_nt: TGCGCCAGCAGCTTGGCCCAACGGATGAACACTGAAGCTTTCTTT
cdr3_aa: CASSLAQRMNTEAFF

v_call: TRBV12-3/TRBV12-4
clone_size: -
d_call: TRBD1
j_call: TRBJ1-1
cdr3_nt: TGTGCCAGCAGTTTAGCTGGACAGGGTCCGTTATGGACTGAAGCTTTCTTT
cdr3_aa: CASSLAGQGPLWTEAFF

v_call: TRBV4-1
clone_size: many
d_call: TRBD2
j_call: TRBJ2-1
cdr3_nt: TGCGCCAGCAGCCGGACTAGCGGCAATTACAATGAGCAGTTCTTC
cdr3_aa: CASSRTSGNYNEQFF

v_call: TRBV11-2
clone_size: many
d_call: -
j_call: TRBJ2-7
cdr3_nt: TGTGCCAGCAGCCCAGGCGTCGGTCCGTACTTC
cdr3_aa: CASSPGVGPYF